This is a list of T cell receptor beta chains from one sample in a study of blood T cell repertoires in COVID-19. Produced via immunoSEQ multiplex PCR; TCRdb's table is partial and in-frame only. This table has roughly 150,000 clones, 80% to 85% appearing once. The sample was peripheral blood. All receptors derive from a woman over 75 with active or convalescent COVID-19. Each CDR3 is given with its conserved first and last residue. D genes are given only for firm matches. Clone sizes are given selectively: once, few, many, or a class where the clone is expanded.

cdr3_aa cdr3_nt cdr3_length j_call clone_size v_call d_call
CASSPSQPQHF TGCGCCAGCAGCCCTAGTCAGCCCCAGCATTTT 11 TRBJ1-5 few TRBV5-1 -
CASSLDRGDGNTIYF TGCGCCAGCAGCCTAGACAGGGGAGATGGAAACACCATATATTTT 15 TRBJ1-3 - TRBV5-1 TRBD1
CASSLGQGAYNEQFF TGTGCTAGCAGCTTAGGCCAGGGGGCCTACAATGAGCAGTTCTTC 15 TRBJ2-1 - TRBV7-7 TRBD1
CASSRKKQGAGTMNTEAFF TGTGCCAGCAGCCGAAAGAAACAGGGGGCGGGGACCATGAACACTGAAGCTTTCTTT 19 TRBJ1-1 - TRBV6-2/TRBV6-3 TRBD1
CASSLYQGSYEQYF TGTGCCAGCAGCTTATATCAGGGATCCTACGAGCAGTACTTC 14 TRBJ2-7 - TRBV7-6 -
CASSRTGHGYGYTF TGTGCCAGCAGCCGGACAGGGCATGGGTATGGCTACACCTTC 14 TRBJ1-2 once TRBV7-9 TRBD1
CASSFLRDSSYEQYF TGTGCCAGCAGCTTTCTCAGGGATAGCTCCTACGAGCAGTACTTC 15 TRBJ2-7 - TRBV11-2 -
CASSLRGDREVHEQYF TGTGCCAGCAGTCTAAGGGGGGACAGGGAGGTCCACGAGCAGTACTTC 16 TRBJ2-7 - TRBV27 TRBD1
CASSSNTGTGSYEQYF TGTGCCAGCTCCTCGAATACCGGGACAGGTTCCTACGAGCAGTACTTC 16 TRBJ2-7 - TRBV18 TRBD1
CASSPYVDSSYEQYF TGTGCCAGCAGCCCATACGTAGACTCCTCCTACGAGCAGTACTTC 15 TRBJ2-7 - TRBV9 -
CASSTTGRDSYGYTF TGTGCCAGCAGCACAACTGGCCGGGACAGCTATGGCTACACCTTC 15 TRBJ1-2 - TRBV7-2 TRBD1
CASSTRGTDTQYF TGTGCCAGCAGCACCAGGGGGACAGATACGCAGTATTTT 13 TRBJ2-3 - TRBV12-3/TRBV12-4 TRBD1
CAWSAGGGFSGNTIYF TGTGCCTGGAGCGCGGGGGGGGGATTCTCTGGAAACACCATATATTTT 16 TRBJ1-3 once TRBV30 -
CAIGQVNSPLHF TGTGCCATCGGCCAGGTTAATTCACCCCTCCACTTT 12 TRBJ1-6 - TRBV10-3 -
CASSTRTGGDVFF TGTGCCAGCAGTACTCGGACAGGGGGCGATGTCTTCTTT 13 TRBJ1-1 - TRBV28 TRBD1
CASSGGSRGNEQFF TGTGCCAGCAGCGGCGGGAGCAGGGGCAATGAGCAGTTCTTC 14 TRBJ2-1 once TRBV9 -
CASTNRYSPLHF TGTGCCAGTACGAATCGGTATTCACCCCTCCACTTT 12 TRBJ1-6 - TRBV19 -
CASSVRDRDDGYTF TGTGCCAGCAGCGTCCGGGACAGGGACGATGGCTACACCTTC 14 TRBJ1-2 - TRBV5-6 TRBD1
CASSAGGPSTDTQYF TGTGCCAGCAGCGCGGGAGGACCGAGCACAGATACGCAGTATTTT 15 TRBJ2-3 - TRBV9 TRBD2
CASSLGTGGNGYTF TGTGCCAGCAGTCTCGGGACAGGGGGTAATGGCTACACCTTC 14 TRBJ1-2 few TRBV28 TRBD1
CASSQGQSNQPQHF TGCGCCAGCAGCCAAGGTCAGAGCAATCAGCCCCAGCATTTT 14 TRBJ1-5 - TRBV4-3 -
CASRGEEASSEAFF TGTGCCAGCAGGGGGGAGGAGGCCTCCTCTGAAGCTTTCTTT 14 TRBJ1-1 - TRBV9 -
CSVSTGVNQPQHF TGCAGCGTTTCTACAGGGGTCAATCAGCCCCAGCATTTT 13 TRBJ1-5 few TRBV29-1 TRBD1
CASSPLTGVSYNEQFF TGTGCCAGCAGTCCCCTCACGGGGGTTTCCTACAATGAGCAGTTCTTC 16 TRBJ2-1 - TRBV27 -
CASDQTGNTEAFF TGTGCTAGTGACCAGACAGGGAACACTGAAGCTTTCTTT 13 TRBJ1-1 - TRBV12-5 -
CASSPQRQGALNEQYF TGTGCCAGCTCACCTCAGCGACAGGGGGCTTTGAACGAGCAGTACTTC 16 TRBJ2-7 - TRBV18 TRBD1
CASSSPGQGNYEQYF TGTGCCAGTAGTTCACCGGGACAGGGGAATTACGAGCAGTACTTC 15 TRBJ2-7 - TRBV19 TRBD1
CASSLEGGRTDTQYF TGTGCCAGCAGCTTAGAGGGGGGGCGCACAGATACGCAGTATTTT 15 TRBJ2-3 - TRBV7-9 -
CASSEDRVGAFF TGTGCCAGCAGTGAGGACAGGGTCGGAGCTTTCTTT 12 TRBJ1-1 - TRBV2 TRBD1
CSAGVGGGNTGELFF TGCAGTGCTGGTGTTGGGGGAGGTAACACCGGGGAGCTGTTTTTT 15 TRBJ2-2 once TRBV20-1 -
CASTSPGQITQYF TGTGCCAGCACCTCGCCAGGGCAGATTACGCAGTATTTT 13 TRBJ2-3 - TRBV7-2 -
CASSLLGDRNTEAFF TGTGCCAGCAGTCTTCTGGGGGACAGGAACACTGAAGCTTTCTTT 15 TRBJ1-1 - TRBV6-5 TRBD1
CASSEPGTGGRETQYF TGTGCCAGCAGCGAACCCGGGACAGGGGGCCGGGAGACCCAGTACTTC 16 TRBJ2-5 once TRBV28 TRBD1
CASTLTSGGLGHEQYF TGTGCCAGCACCCTGACTAGCGGGGGCCTAGGGCACGAGCAGTACTTC 16 TRBJ2-7 - TRBV7-2 TRBD2
CATFPAGTGYNEQFF TGTGCCACCTTCCCCGCCGGGACAGGGTACAATGAGCAGTTCTTC 15 TRBJ2-1 - TRBV27 TRBD1
CASSYGLMNTEAFF TGTGCCAGCAGCTACGGACTGATGAACACTGAAGCTTTCTTT 14 TRBJ1-1 - TRBV2 -
CASSREVAAYQPQHF TGTGCCAGTAGTAGAGAGGTGGCAGCGTATCAGCCCCAGCATTTT 15 TRBJ1-5 - TRBV19 -
CASRGTGVVDTQYF TGTGCCAGCAGGGGGACAGGGGTAGTTGATACGCAGTATTTT 14 TRBJ2-3 - TRBV2 TRBD1
CASSGQGGRDGYTF TGTGCCAGCAGCGGGCAGGGGGGCAGGGATGGCTACACCTTC 14 TRBJ1-2 - TRBV2 TRBD1
CASSLEQGPSPGYTF TGTGCCAGCAGCTTAGAACAGGGGCCGTCACCTGGCTACACCTTC 15 TRBJ1-2 - TRBV7-2 TRBD1
CASSSTGNTIYF TGTGCCAGCAGCTCGACAGGAAACACCATATATTTT 12 TRBJ1-3 many TRBV7-8 -
CASSLLSGRRGENIQYF TGTGCCAGCAGCCTCCTCTCCGGCCGCAGGGGCGAAAACATTCAGTACTTC 17 TRBJ2-4 - TRBV3-1/TRBV3-2 -
CASSPTYTQGTYEQYF TGTGCCAGCAGCCCTACTTATACACAGGGAACGTACGAGCAGTACTTC 16 TRBJ2-7 - TRBV3-1/TRBV3-2 -
CASSFTETGGRRYTF TGCGCCAGCAGCTTTACCGAAACAGGGGGCCGCCGTTACACCTTC 15 TRBJ1-2 - TRBV5-1 TRBD1
CASSLETETGKLFF TGTGCCAGCAGCTTAGAGACAGAAACGGGAAAACTGTTTTTT 14 TRBJ1-4 - TRBV7-9 -
CASSLRGADTEAFF TGTGCCAGCAGCTTGCGGGGGGCGGACACTGAAGCTTTCTTT 14 TRBJ1-1 - TRBV11-3 -
CASSPARGQQQPQHF TGTGCCAGCAGTCCCGCAAGGGGACAACAACAGCCCCAGCATTTT 15 TRBJ1-5 - TRBV6-2/TRBV6-3 -
CASSGSGAGVNSPLHF TGTGCCAGCAGCGGGTCTGGGGCAGGGGTCAATTCACCCCTCCACTTT 16 TRBJ1-6 - TRBV5-6 -
CASSASNGQGGQYF TGTGCCAGCAGCGCATCTAACGGACAGGGCGGGCAGTACTTC 14 TRBJ2-7 - TRBV7-2 TRBD1
CASSLRRESNEKLFF TGTGCCAGCAGTTTACGCCGGGAGTCAAATGAAAAACTGTTTTTT 15 TRBJ1-4 - TRBV27 -
CASSRGGATQETQYF TGTGCCAGCAGCCGCGGGGGGGCTACCCAAGAGACCCAGTACTTC 15 TRBJ2-5 - TRBV5-4 TRBD2